The sequence of this T cell receptor beta chain was determined in a study of T cells in Graves' hyperthyroidism and ophthalmopathy. Amplification of TCR beta CDR3 regions used RNA as the template. Carried out on the TCR CDR3, a first-round RT-PCR used the HTBI primer set. TCRdb fed the multiplex PCR reads into MiXCR, producing one record per CDR3 protein. The sample has around 720,000 distinct CDR3 sequences, approximately 40% seen once. The study defined stable Graves' hyperthyroidism as no ophthalmopathy progression within 18 months. The CDR3 contains 13 residues. The germline V and J ends were trimmed by 1 base and 10 bases, with 13 bases remaining between them. The V gene's germline CDR1 is WNHNN and CDR2 SYGVQD (reference sequence).

The chain uses TRBV10-1 and TRBJ1-1; D remains unclear. Input material: blood. The receptor was derived from a woman aged 35 to 49 with Graves' hyperthyroidism. The CDR3 nucleotides are TGCGCCAGCAGTGAGTACAACCACCAGCCAGCTTTCTTT. Its protein product is CASSEYNHQPAFF.